This TCR beta chain was recovered during a study of blood T cell repertoires in COVID-19. On the study more broadly: Whether acute or convalescent, the COVID-19 samples came from the United States, Italy and Spain.

Methods used by the authors: Estimates of nucleated cell counts were drawn from the amplification of reference gene primers. Sequencing used immunoSEQ multiplex PCR; TCRdb keeps in-frame clones, though not all of them. That table is the source of V, J and clone size, and D and trimming were worked out from the DNA. The sample yields tens of thousands of clones, over 80% seen once. Germline trimming cut 1 base from V and 4 bases from J; bases unmatched to any gene: 4. Germline V gives CDR1 SGHTA, CDR2 FQGNSA. This CDR3 region has 16 residues. The V and J genes are TRBV7-2 and TRBJ1-2; the match to TRBD1 covers 12 bases. The receptor was derived from a human donor in a cohort sampled during active COVID-19. Sequences were obtained from peripheral blood. In DNA, the CDR3 is TGTGCCAGCAGCTTAGAAGGGGGACAGGGGGCCTATGGCTACACCTTC. Translation gives CASSLEGGQGAYGYTF. Based on the CDR3 plus reference TRBV7-2 and TRBJ1-2, the full variable domain is GAGVSQSPSNKVTEKGKDVELRCDPISGHTALYWYRQSLGQGLEFLIYFQGNSAPDKSGLPSDRFSAERTGGSVSTLTIQRTQQEDSAVYLCASSLEGGQGAYGYTFGSGTRLTVV.